This TCR beta chain was profiled in a study of T cell repertoires in cytomegalovirus infection. About the study: Carrying CMV and the relevant HLA type showed in public TCR beta signatures. Study-wide results and limits: Adding up the frequency of public TCR beta families identified people who carried CMV plus the relevant HLA. Ex vivo responses were dominated by HLA-C-restricted CMV-specific TCR beta clonotypes.

This clonotype has more than one count but fewer than ten. Its antigen is not identified. This CDR3 comprises 17 residues. The germline V and J ends were trimmed by 1 base and 0 bases, with 15 bases remaining between them. Germline CDR1 reads MDHEN; CDR2 reads SYDVKM. TCRdb ran MiXCR on the reads and lists one entry per CDR3 protein. The sample has 680,000 or so distinct CDR3 sequences, less than 40% seen once. This sequence joins TRBV28 and TRBJ1-1; maybe TRBD1 (5 bases). Sequencing input: PBMCs. This TCR was sampled from a human donor in good health (CMV status not recorded). Some clones in this sample may be carry-over from other donors' samples. CDR3 protein: CASSLYGRARVNTEAFF. The CDR3 bases are TGTGCCAGCAGTTTATATGGAAGGGCCAGGGTGAACACTGAAGCTTTCTTT.